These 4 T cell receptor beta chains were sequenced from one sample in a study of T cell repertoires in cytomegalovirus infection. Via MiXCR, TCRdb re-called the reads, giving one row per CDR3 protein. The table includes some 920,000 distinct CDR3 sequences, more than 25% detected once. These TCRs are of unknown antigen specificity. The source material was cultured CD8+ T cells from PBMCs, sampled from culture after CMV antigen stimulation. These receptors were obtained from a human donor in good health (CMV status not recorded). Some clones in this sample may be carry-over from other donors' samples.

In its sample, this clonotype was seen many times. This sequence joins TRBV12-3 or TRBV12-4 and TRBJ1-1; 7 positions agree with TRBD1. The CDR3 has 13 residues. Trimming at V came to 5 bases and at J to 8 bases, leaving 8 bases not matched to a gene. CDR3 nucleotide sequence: TGTGCCAGCAGTAGACAGGGAGGCTCCGAAGCTTTCTTT. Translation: CASSRQGGSEAFF.

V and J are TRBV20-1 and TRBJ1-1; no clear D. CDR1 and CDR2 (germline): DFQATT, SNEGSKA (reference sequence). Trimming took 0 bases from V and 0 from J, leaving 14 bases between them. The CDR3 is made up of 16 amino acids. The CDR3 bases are TGCAGTGCTAGAGATCGCAAGGGAGCCCTGAACACTGAAGCTTTCTTT. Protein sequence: CSARDRKGALNTEAFF.

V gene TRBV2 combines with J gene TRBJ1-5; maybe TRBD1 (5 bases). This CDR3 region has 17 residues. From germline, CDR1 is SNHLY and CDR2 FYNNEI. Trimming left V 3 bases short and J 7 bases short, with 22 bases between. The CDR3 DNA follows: TGTGCCAGCAGTGATCCCCCCCGGGACCTACATCACCAGCCCCAGCATTTT. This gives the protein CASSDPPRDLHHQPQHF.

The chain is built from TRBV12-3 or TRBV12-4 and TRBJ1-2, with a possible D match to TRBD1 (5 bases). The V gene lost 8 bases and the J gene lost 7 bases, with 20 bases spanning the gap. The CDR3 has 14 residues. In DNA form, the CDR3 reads TGTGCCAGCGGGGTAACGGGGGATTTGGGTGGCTACACCTTC. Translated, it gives CASGVTGDLGGYTF.